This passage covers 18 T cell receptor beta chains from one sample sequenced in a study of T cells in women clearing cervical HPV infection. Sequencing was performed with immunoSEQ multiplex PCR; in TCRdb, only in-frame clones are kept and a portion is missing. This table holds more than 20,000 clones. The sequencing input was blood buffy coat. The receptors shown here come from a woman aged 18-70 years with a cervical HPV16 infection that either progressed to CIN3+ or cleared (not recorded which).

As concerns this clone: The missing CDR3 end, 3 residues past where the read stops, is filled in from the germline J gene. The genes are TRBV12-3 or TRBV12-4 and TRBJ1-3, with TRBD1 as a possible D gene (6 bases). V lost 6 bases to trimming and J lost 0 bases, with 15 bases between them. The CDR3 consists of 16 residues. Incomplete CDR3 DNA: TGTGCCAGCAGCTTTCTGGACAGTCTCTCTGGAAACACC. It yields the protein CASSFLDSLSGNT. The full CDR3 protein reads CASSFLDSLSGNTIYF.

The CDR3 is CASSWTGRGETQYF. The CDR3 DNA, read in part, is TGTGCCAGTAGTTGGACAGGGCGCGGGGAGACG. J is TRBJ2-3 and V is TRBV19, with 8 bases identical to TRBD1. The read halts 3 residues ahead of the CDR3 end, with the missing end drawn from the germline J gene. The CDR3 is made up of 14 amino acids. In germline, CDR1 is LNHDA, CDR2 SQIVND (reference sequence).

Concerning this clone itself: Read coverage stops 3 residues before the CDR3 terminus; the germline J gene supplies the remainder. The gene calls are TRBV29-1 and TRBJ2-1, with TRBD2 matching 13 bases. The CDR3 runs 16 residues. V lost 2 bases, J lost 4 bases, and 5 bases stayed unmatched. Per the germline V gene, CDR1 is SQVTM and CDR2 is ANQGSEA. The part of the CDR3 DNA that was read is TGCAGCGTTGAATGGACTAGCGGGAGCCTATACAATGAG. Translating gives CSVEWTSGSLYNE. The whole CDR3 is CSVEWTSGSLYNEQFF.

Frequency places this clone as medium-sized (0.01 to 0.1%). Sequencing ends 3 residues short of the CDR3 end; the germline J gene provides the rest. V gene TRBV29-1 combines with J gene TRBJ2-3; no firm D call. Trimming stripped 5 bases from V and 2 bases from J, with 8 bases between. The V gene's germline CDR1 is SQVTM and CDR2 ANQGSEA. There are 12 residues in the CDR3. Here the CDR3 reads CSVNQDTDTQYF. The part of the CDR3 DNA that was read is TGCAGCGTTAATCAGGACACAGATACG.

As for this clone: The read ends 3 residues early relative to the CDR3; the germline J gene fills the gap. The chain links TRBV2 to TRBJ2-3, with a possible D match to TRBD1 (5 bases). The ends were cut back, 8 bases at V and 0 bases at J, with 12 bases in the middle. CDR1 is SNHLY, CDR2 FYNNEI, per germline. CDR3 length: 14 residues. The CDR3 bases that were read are TGTGCCAGCGTTGACAGCTCTAGCACAGATACG. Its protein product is CASVDSSSTDT. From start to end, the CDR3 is CASVDSSSTDTQYF. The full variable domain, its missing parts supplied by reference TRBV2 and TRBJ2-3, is EPEVTQTPSHQVTQMGQEVILRCVPISNHLYFYWYRQILGQKVEFLVSFYNNEISEKSEIFDDQFSVERPDGSNFTLKIRSTKLEDSAMYFCASVDSSSTDTQYFGPGTRLTVL.

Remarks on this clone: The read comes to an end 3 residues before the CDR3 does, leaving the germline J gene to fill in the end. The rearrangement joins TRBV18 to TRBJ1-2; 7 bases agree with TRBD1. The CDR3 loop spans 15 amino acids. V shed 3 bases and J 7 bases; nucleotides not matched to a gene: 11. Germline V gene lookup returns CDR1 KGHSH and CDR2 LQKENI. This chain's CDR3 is CASSPRGRGISGYTF. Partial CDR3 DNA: TGTGCCAGCTCACCTCGGGGCAGGGGGATCTCTGGC.

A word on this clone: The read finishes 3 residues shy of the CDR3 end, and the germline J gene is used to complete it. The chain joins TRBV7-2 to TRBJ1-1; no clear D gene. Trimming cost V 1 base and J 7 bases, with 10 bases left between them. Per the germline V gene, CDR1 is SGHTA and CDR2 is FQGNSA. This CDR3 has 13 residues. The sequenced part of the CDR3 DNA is TGTGCCAGCAGCTTAGTGTTGCGTAATGAA. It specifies CASSLVLRNE. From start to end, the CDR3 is CASSLVLRNEAFF. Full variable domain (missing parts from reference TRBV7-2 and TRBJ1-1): GAGVSQSPSNKVTEKGKDVELRCDPISGHTALYWYRQSLGQGLEFLIYFQGNSAPDKSGLPSDRFSAERTGGSVSTLTIQRTQQEDSAVYLCASSLVLRNEAFFGQGTRLTVV.

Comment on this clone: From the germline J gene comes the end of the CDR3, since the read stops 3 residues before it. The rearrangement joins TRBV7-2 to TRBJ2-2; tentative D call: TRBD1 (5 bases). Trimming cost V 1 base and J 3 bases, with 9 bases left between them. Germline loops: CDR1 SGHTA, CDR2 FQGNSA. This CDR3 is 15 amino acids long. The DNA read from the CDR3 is TGTGCCAGCAGCTTAGGGGGCGCCGACACCGGGGAG. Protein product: CASSLGGADTGE. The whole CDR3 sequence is CASSLGGADTGELFF.

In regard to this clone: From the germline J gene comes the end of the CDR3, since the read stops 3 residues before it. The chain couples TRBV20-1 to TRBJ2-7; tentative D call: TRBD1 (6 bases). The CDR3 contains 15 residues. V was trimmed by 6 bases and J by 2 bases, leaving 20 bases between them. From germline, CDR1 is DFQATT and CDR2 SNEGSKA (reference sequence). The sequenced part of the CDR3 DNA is TGCAGTGCCCGCCCCATTCAGACAGGCGCCTACGAG. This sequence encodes CSARPIQTGAYE. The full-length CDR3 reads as CSARPIQTGAYEQYF.

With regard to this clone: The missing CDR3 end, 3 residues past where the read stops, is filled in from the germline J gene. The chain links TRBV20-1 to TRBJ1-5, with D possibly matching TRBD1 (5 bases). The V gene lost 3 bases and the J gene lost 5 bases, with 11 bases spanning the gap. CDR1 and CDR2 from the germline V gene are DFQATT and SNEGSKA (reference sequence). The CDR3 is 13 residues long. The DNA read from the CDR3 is TGCAGTGCTAGGCGATGGGGCGATCAGCCC. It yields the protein CSARRWGDQP. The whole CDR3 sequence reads CSARRWGDQPQHF.

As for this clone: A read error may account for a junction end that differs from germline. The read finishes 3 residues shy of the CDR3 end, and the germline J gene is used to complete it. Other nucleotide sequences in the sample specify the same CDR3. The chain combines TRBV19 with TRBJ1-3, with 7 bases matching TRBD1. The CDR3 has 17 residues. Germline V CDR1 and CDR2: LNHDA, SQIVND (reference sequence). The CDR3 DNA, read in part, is TGTGCCAGTAGTTTCGACAGGGTATTTGATGGTGGAAACACA. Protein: CASSFDRVFDGGNT. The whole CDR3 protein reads CASSFDRVFDGGNTIYF. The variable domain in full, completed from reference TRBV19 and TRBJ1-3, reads DGGITQSPKYLFRKEGQNVTLSCEQNLNHDAMYWYRQDPGQGLRLIYYSQIVNDFQKGDIAEGYSVSREKKESFPLTVTSAQKNPTAFYLCASSFDRVFDGGNTIYFGEGSWLTVV.

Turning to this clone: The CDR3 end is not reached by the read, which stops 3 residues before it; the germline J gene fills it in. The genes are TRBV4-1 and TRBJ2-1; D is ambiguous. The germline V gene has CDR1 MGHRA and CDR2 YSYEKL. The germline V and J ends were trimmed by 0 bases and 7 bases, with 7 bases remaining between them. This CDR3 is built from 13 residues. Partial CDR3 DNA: TGCGCCAGCAGCCAAGATCAGGTTAATGAG. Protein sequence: CASSQDQVNE. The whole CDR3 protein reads CASSQDQVNEQFF.

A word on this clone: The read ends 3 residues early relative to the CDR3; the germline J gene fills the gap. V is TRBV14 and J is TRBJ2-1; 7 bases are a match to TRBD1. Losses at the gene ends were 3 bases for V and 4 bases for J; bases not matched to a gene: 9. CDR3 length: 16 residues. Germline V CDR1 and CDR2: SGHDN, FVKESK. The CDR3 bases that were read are TGTGCCAGCAGCCACACTATTTGGGACAGTTACAATGAG. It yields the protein CASSHTIWDSYNE. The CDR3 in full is CASSHTIWDSYNEQFF.

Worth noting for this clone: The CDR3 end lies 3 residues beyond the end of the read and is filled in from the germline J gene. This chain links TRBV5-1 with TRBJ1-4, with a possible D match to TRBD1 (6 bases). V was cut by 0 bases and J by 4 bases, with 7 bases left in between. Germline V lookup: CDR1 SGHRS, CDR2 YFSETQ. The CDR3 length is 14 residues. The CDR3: CASSLGQVNEKLFF. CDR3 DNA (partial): TGCGCCAGCAGCTTGGGACAGGTTAATGAAAAA.

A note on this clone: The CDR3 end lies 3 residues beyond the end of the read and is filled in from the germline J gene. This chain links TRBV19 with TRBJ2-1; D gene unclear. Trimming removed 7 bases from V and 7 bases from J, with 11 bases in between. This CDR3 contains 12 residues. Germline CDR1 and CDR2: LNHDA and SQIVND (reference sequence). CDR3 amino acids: CASISYGNEQFF. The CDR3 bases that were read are TGTGCCAGTATTAGCTACGGGAATGAG.

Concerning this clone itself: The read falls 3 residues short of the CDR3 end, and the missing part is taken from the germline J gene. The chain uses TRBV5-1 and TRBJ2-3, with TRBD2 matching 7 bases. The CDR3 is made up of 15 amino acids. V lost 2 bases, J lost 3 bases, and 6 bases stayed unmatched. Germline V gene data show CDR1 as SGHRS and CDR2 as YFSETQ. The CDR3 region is CASSFLGGGTDTQYF. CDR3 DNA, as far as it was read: TGCGCCAGCAGCTTCCTCGGCGGGGGAACAGATACG.

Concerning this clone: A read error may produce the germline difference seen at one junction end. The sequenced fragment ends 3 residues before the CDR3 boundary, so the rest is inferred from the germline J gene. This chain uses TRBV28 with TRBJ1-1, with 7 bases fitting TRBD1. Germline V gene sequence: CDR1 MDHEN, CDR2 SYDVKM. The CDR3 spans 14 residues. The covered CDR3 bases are TGTGCCAGCAGTATATGGGGACAGTTCTCCGGA. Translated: CASSIWGQFSG. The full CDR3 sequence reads CASSIWGQFSGAFF.

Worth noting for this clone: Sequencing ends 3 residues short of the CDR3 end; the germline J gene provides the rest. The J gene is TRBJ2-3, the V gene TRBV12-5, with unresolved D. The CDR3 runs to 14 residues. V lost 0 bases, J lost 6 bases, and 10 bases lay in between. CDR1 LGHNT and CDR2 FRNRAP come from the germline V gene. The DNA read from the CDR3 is TGTGCTAGTGGTTTGGTAGGGTTTGATGATACG. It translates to CASGLVGFDDT. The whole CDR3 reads CASGLVGFDDTQYF.